This TCR beta chain was sequenced for a study of sequential checkpoint blockade in melanoma. In the study overall: Patients were randomized 1:1 to nivolumab-then-ipilimumab or ipilimumab-then-nivolumab first-line. After both sequences, patients received maintenance nivolumab.

As for treatment: randomized to nivolumab then ipilimumab (arm A) or the reverse (arm B). Patients had received no earlier DNA-damaging chemotherapy. PBMC sorting kept live CD3+CD8+ cells without CD19 or CD56. Profiling relied on immunoSEQ multiplex PCR, and the TCRdb table lists in-frame clones only, not all of them. The table records some 9,000 clones, around two thirds of them present only once. The table lists this clone with a count of one. Germline V CDR1 and CDR2: LNHNV, YYDKDF (reference sequence). The V end lost 3 bases, the J end lost 7 bases, and 15 bases lay between the germline ends. The CDR3 extends over 14 amino acids.

Here the sequenced sample was CD8+ T cells sorted from blood (inferred from file names), taken from a patient given nivolumab and ipilimumab in sequence. The sequence derives from a human donor with melanoma. The chain couples TRBV15 to TRBJ1-1; D is possibly TRBD1 (6 bases). CDR3 nucleotides: TGTGCCACCAGCAGTGGCAGGGGAAGAGATGAAGCTTTCTTT. It yields the protein CATSSGRGRDEAFF.